These 28 T cell receptor beta chains were all obtained from the same sample, sequenced in a study of blood T cell repertoires in COVID-19. Profiling relied on immunoSEQ multiplex PCR, and the TCRdb table lists in-frame clones only, not all of them. The sample consists of 130,000 to 150,000 clones, roughly 83% of them appearing once. The sample was peripheral blood. The receptor set was obtained from a woman older than 75 with acute or convalescent COVID-19.

The chain carries TRBV19 and TRBJ2-7; D might be TRBD2 (6 bases). Germline V lookup: CDR1 LNHDA, CDR2 SQIVND (reference sequence). V was clipped by 3 bases and J by 7 bases, with 7 bases between them. The CDR3 runs to 11 residues. The CDR3 region is CASSIGGEQYF. The DNA for the CDR3 is TGTGCCAGTAGTATCGGGGGAGAGCAGTACTTC.

V and J are TRBV5-5 and TRBJ1-5; TRBD1 matches at 9 bases. The length of the CDR3 is 16 residues. V trimming: 3 bases; J trimming: 7 bases; junction bases outside the gene matches: 11. The germline CDR1 and CDR2 sequences are SGHKS and YYEKEE (reference sequence). The CDR3 bases are TGTGCCAGCAGCTATTCAACCGGGACAGGGTACCAGCCCCAGCATTTT. Translated, it gives CASSYSTGTGYQPQHF. Looking up the rest from reference TRBV5-5 and TRBJ1-5 gives the full variable domain: DAGVTQSPTHLIKTRGQQVTLRCSPISGHKSVSWYQQVLGQGPQFIFQYYEKEERGRGNFPDRFSARQFPNYSSELNVNALLLGDSALYLCASSYSTGTGYQPQHFGDGTRLSIL.

The genes are TRBV11-1 and TRBJ1-2; D is possibly TRBD1 (6 bases). The V and J ends lost 6 bases and 7 bases respectively, with 15 bases between them. The CDR3 is 13 amino acids. CDR1 and CDR2 from the germline V gene are SGHAT and FQDESV (reference sequence). As DNA, the CDR3 is TGTGCCAGCAGTTCAACAGGGCGCGTTGGCTACACCTTC. Protein: CASSSTGRVGYTF.

This sequence joins TRBV10-3 and TRBJ2-7; 7 nucleotides agree with TRBD2. J gave up 6 bases and V 0 bases, and 5 bases lay outside the gene matches. In germline, CDR1 is ENHRY, CDR2 SYGVKD. CDR3 length equals 14 residues. CDR3 in amino acids: CAISESRASGEQYF. CDR3 sequence (DNA): TGTGCCATCAGTGAGTCGCGGGCTAGCGGCGAGCAGTACTTC.

The CDR3 loop is CASSFGTVNNYGYTF. CDR3 nucleotide sequence: TGCGCCAGCAGCTTCGGGACAGTGAATAACTATGGCTACACCTTC. The V and J genes are TRBV5-1 and TRBJ1-2; 7 bases match TRBD1. V lost 2 bases, J lost 1 base, and 5 bases stayed unmatched. Germline lookup yields CDR1 SGHRS and CDR2 YFSETQ. The length of the CDR3 is 15 residues. Full variable domain (rest looked up from reference TRBV5-1 and TRBJ1-2): KAGVTQTPRYLIKTRGQQVTLSCSPISGHRSVSWYQQTPGQGLQFLFEYFSETQRNKGNFPGRFSGRQFSNSRSEMNVSTLELGDSALYLCASSFGTVNNYGYTFGSGTRLTVV.

The chain carries TRBV4-3 and TRBJ1-2, with D perhaps matching TRBD1 (6 bases). From germline, CDR1 is LGHNA and CDR2 YSLEER. With 2 bases removed from V and 2 bases from J, the gap between germline ends came to 12 bases. This CDR3 has 15 residues. The CDR3 protein is CASSQWGRGNYGYTF. The CDR3 DNA reads as TGCGCCAGCAGCCAATGGGGCAGGGGAAACTATGGCTACACCTTC.

This chain connects TRBV7-8 to TRBJ1-1; the D gene is possibly TRBD1 (5 bases). The V and J ends lost 3 bases and 5 bases respectively, with 10 bases between them. This CDR3 contains 13 residues. CDR1 SGHVS and CDR2 FQNEAQ come from the germline V gene. This chain's CDR3 is CASSFQAGTEAFF. Here the CDR3 DNA reads TGTGCCAGCAGCTTTCAGGCAGGGACTGAAGCTTTCTTT.

This chain links TRBV13 with TRBJ1-1; no reliable D call. The CDR3 contains 14 residues. Trimming left V 5 bases short and J 1 base short, with 11 bases between. The germline gives CDR1 PRHDT, CDR2 FYEKMQ (reference sequence). In DNA, the CDR3 is TGTGCCAGCAGCCGCGTCTTAAGGAACACTGAAGCTTTCTTT. Its protein is CASSRVLRNTEAFF.

The genes are TRBV25-1 and TRBJ1-6, with a weak D call TRBD1 (5 bases). CDR3 size: 13 residues. V lost 7 bases to trimming and J lost 9 bases, with 13 bases between them. Germline V lookup: CDR1 MGHDK, CDR2 SYGVNS. CDR3 nucleotides: TGTGCCAGCACCCCTCGGGGGGGTTCACCCCTCCACTTT. This codes for CASTPRGGSPLHF.

The chain has TRBV7-2 and TRBJ1-5, with 7 bases matching TRBD1. This CDR3 contains 15 residues. The germline gives CDR1 SGHTA, CDR2 FQGNSA. V was clipped by 5 bases and J by 6 bases; unmatched bases: 10. This CDR3 is CASSGDRPSRQPQHF. The CDR3 bases are TGTGCCAGCAGCGGGGACAGACCCTCGCGTCAGCCCCAGCATTTT.

The J gene is TRBJ1-3, the V gene TRBV7-6; D uncertain. This CDR3 region has 14 residues. Trimming removed 7 bases from V and 0 bases from J, with 10 bases in between. The V gene's germline CDR1 is SGHVS and CDR2 FNYEAQ. CDR3 protein: CASMTDISGNTIYF. The DNA for the CDR3 is TGTGCCAGCATGACCGACATCTCTGGAAACACCATATATTTT. Looking up the rest from reference TRBV7-6 and TRBJ1-3 gives the full variable domain: GAGVSQSPRYKVTKRGQDVALRCDPISGHVSLYWYRQALGQGPEFLTYFNYEAQQDKSGLPNDRFSAERPEGSISTLTIQRTEQRDSAMYRCASMTDISGNTIYFGEGSWLTVV.

This clone has just one count. This chain connects TRBV5-1 to TRBJ2-1; D possibly corresponds to TRBD2 (7 bases). From germline, CDR1 is SGHRS and CDR2 YFSETQ. CDR3 length: 16 amino acids. With 2 bases removed from V and 8 bases from J, the gap between germline ends came to 20 bases. Here the CDR3 reads CASSLSSWGGPDEQFF. The CDR3 region has the DNA TGCGCCAGCAGCTTATCTAGCTGGGGGGGCCCAGATGAGCAGTTCTTC.

CDR3 coding DNA: TGCGCCAGCAGTGACAGGGGTGAGCAGTACTTC. Translated, it gives CASSDRGEQYF. The V gene is TRBV10-1, the J gene TRBJ2-7; weak D call: TRBD1 (6 bases). The CDR3 runs 11 residues. Germline V gives CDR1 WNHNN, CDR2 SYGVQD (reference sequence). V was shortened by 3 bases and J by 7 bases, with 7 bases between the two germline ends.

The chain uses TRBV20-1 and TRBJ1-2; D ambiguous. The germline gives CDR1 DFQATT, CDR2 SNEGSKA (reference sequence). This CDR3 is 11 amino acids long. V was pared by 4 bases and J by 6 bases, with 9 bases between. CDR3 sequence: CSATGANGYTF. CDR3 sequence (DNA): TGCAGTGCTACCGGAGCGAATGGCTACACCTTC.

In this sample, this clone turned up a few times. The V and J genes are TRBV5-6 and TRBJ1-2, with TRBD1 as a possible D gene (6 bases). This CDR3 comprises 15 residues. The germline V gene has CDR1 SGHDT and CDR2 YYEEEE. The V end lost 4 bases, the J end lost 7 bases, and 20 bases lay between the germline ends. Here the CDR3 DNA reads TGTGCCAGCAGCCTGGGGCTACAGGGTATCGGTGGCTACACCTTC. Translation: CASSLGLQGIGGYTF.

The chain has TRBV15 and TRBJ2-7; a weak D match, TRBD2 (6 bases). Germline V gene lookup returns CDR1 LNHNV and CDR2 YYDKDF (reference sequence). Deletions cut 1 base from V and 1 base from J, with 11 bases between. CDR3 size: 15 residues. The CDR3 loop reads CATSRGGDGSYEQYF. In nucleotides, the CDR3 is TGTGCCACCAGCAGAGGGGGGGACGGTTCCTACGAGCAGTACTTC.

The chain combines TRBV18 with TRBJ2-2; 9 bases are shared with TRBD1. V lost 4 bases and J lost 6; bases outside the gene matches: 3. This CDR3 contains 14 residues. From germline, CDR1 is KGHSH and CDR2 LQKENI. The CDR3 DNA reads as TGTGCCAGCTCACGGGGGACAGGGTCCGGGGAGCTGTTTTTT. This sequence encodes CASSRGTGSGELFF.

This chain joins TRBV2 and TRBJ1-2, with TRBD1 matching 8 bases. Germline V CDR1 and CDR2: SNHLY, FYNNEI. The CDR3 length is 13 residues. J was trimmed by 8 bases and V by 4 bases; bases with no gene match: 6. CDR3 sequence: CASSGRGPRGYTF. The CDR3 nucleotides read TGTGCCAGCAGTGGCAGGGGGCCTCGAGGCTACACCTTC. The complete variable domain, with remaining parts taken from reference TRBV2 and TRBJ1-2, reads EPEVTQTPSHQVTQMGQEVILRCVPISNHLYFYWYRQILGQKVEFLVSFYNNEISEKSEIFDDQFSVERPDGSNFTLKIRSTKLEDSAMYFCASSGRGPRGYTFGSGTRLTVV.

The gene calls are TRBV6-6 and TRBJ1-5, with 7 bases matching TRBD1. The CDR3 consists of 14 residues. CDR1 and CDR2 from the germline V gene are MNHNY and SVGAGI (reference sequence). The V gene end was trimmed by 5 bases and the J gene end by 6 bases; junction bases not matched to a gene: 7. Written as DNA, the CDR3 is TGTGCCAGCAGTATAGACAGGGAGCGTCAGCCCCAGCATTTT. Protein: CASSIDRERQPQHF.

The chain is built from TRBV19 and TRBJ1-2, with D maybe TRBD1 (5 bases). The length of the CDR3 is 13 residues. CDR1 is LNHDA, CDR2 SQIVND, per germline (reference sequence). The germline V and J ends were trimmed by 5 bases and 0 bases, with 7 bases remaining between them. The CDR3 sequence: CASSRQTNYGYTF. CDR3 bases: TGTGCCAGTAGTCGACAGACTAACTATGGCTACACCTTC.

V and J are TRBV18 and TRBJ1-1; the D gene is possibly TRBD1 (5 bases). This CDR3 is built from 14 residues. In germline, CDR1 is KGHSH, CDR2 LQKENI. V lost 3 bases to trimming and J lost 1 base, with 9 bases between them. CDR3 DNA: TGTGCCAGCTCACCGAGCAGGGCGAACACTGAAGCTTTCTTT. Its translation is CASSPSRANTEAFF.

This chain uses TRBV27 with TRBJ1-5; weak D call: TRBD1 (6 bases). Deletions cut 0 bases from V and 9 bases from J, with 15 bases between. Per the germline V gene, CDR1 is MNHEY and CDR2 is SMNVEV (reference sequence). This CDR3 spans 15 amino acids. The CDR3 region is CASSLSDRPARPQHF. CDR3 DNA: TGTGCCAGCAGTTTATCAGACAGGCCCGCACGGCCCCAGCATTTT.

In this sample, this clone turned up a few times. CDR3 amino acids: CASSQGVEDGVYGYTF. The CDR3 DNA reads as TGTGCCAGCAGCCAAGGAGTGGAGGACGGAGTCTATGGCTACACCTTC. The V call is TRBV4-2, the J call TRBJ1-2; D remains ambiguous. This CDR3 has 16 residues. Looked up from germline, CDR1 is LGHNA and CDR2 is YNFKEQ. V was shortened by 1 base and J by 4 bases, with 16 bases between the two germline ends.

This sequence joins TRBV3-1 (or the pseudogene TRBV3-2) and TRBJ2-3, with D maybe TRBD2 (6 bases). Germline V gene sequence: CDR1 LGHDT, CDR2 YNNKEL (reference sequence). CDR3 size: 14 residues. The V end lost 0 bases, the J end lost 4 bases, and 8 bases lay between the germline ends. In DNA form, the CDR3 reads TGTGCCAGCAGCCAAGATGCGGGGTCAGATACGCAGTATTTT. As protein: CASSQDAGSDTQYF.

The chain combines TRBV19 with TRBJ2-7; tentative D call: TRBD1 (6 bases). This CDR3 has 11 amino acids. V was cut by 3 bases and J by 7 bases, with 7 bases left in between. Germline V gene lookup returns CDR1 LNHDA and CDR2 SQIVND (reference sequence). The CDR3 nucleotides are TGTGCCAGTAGTATCCAGGGGGAGCAGTACTTC. This codes for CASSIQGEQYF.

The CDR3 here is CASSVAQGLSEKLFF. The CDR3, as DNA: TGTGCCAGCAGCGTAGCCCAGGGCCTCAGTGAAAAACTGTTTTTT. This chain joins TRBV9 and TRBJ1-4; D may be TRBD1 (5 bases). V gave up 0 bases and J gave up 7 bases, with 13 bases separating them. Germline V gene lookup returns CDR1 SGDLS and CDR2 YYNGEE. The CDR3 totals 15 residues.

About this clone itself: This sample also contains other DNA sequences that code for the same CDR3. The chain carries TRBV5-6 and TRBJ1-2; maybe TRBD1 (5 bases). Germline V gene data show CDR1 as SGHDT and CDR2 as YYEEEE. V was shortened by 2 bases and J by 5 bases, with 7 bases between the two germline ends. This CDR3 is built from 12 residues. The CDR3 protein is CASSLRGYGYTF. The CDR3 region has the DNA TGTGCCAGCAGCTTAAGGGGATATGGCTACACCTTC.

The chain joins TRBV7-7 to TRBJ2-3; 11 bases are a match to TRBD2. The germline V gene encodes CDR1 SSHAT and CDR2 FNYEAQ (reference sequence). V shed 5 bases, J shed 5 bases, and the junction held 6 bases outside the gene matches. The CDR3 spans 15 residues. CDR3 residues: CASSISGGAGDTQYF. The CDR3 DNA reads as TGTGCCAGCAGCATTAGCGGGGGGGCAGGAGATACGCAGTATTTT.